The entry below describes one T cell receptor beta chain. The data belong to a study of blood T cell repertoires in COVID-19. Turning to the study itself: COVID-19 samples collected from the United States, Italy and Spain covered acute and convalescent phases. From T cells, B-cell-depleted T cells, or PBMCs came the material, which was cDNA or gDNA.

Clones were sequenced by immunoSEQ multiplex PCR, and TCRdb holds only the in-frame ones, with some missing. The sample holds 200,000 to 250,000 clones, around nine tenths seen once. Recovered Cohort 3 donors showed two negative PCRs, clearance, or symptom resolution. J lost 5 bases, V lost 1 base, and 4 bases had no gene match. This CDR3 has 15 amino acids. Germline V gene sequence: CDR1 SGHRS, CDR2 YFSETQ. Material for sequencing was PBMCs or T cells enriched from blood (not recorded which). The chain combines TRBV5-1 with TRBJ2-2; 8 bases fit TRBD1. The clonotype originates from a man younger than 45 who had recovered from COVID-19. The CDR3 DNA sequence: TGCGCCAGCAGCTTGTGGGACAGGAGGACCGGGGAGCTGTTTTTT. Protein sequence: CASSLWDRRTGELFF.